This T cell receptor beta chain was obtained from a study of regulatory T cells in long-lasting Graves disease. Study outcomes and limitations: When disease was persistent, TRBV28, TRBJ1-2 and TRBJ2-5 were the favored segments. Persistent Graves' cases showed lower TCR diversity than newly diagnosed cases.

Sequencing libraries for TCR beta were prepared with iRepertoire HTBI primers and Arm-PCR of CDR3 regions. In TCRdb, the multiplex PCR reads were re-called with MiXCR into one record per CDR3 protein. Altogether around 460,000 distinct CDR3 sequences are present, around a fifth being singletons, with the ten largest covering under 15%. The CDR3 length is 15 residues. The germline V gene has CDR1 SGHAT and CDR2 FQNNGV. V shed 5 bases, J shed 8 bases, and the junction held 10 bases outside the gene matches. This clonotype was seen repeatedly, ten times or more. Its antigen is still unknown. Time point denoted: persistent/refractory GD, antithyroid drugs over 5 years with positive TRAb. PBMC-extracted RNA yielded the TCR library.

The origin of this receptor is a female donor with Graves disease. Here the sequenced sample was peripheral blood mononuclear cells (PBMCs), taken when the disease was refractory, from a patient treated with antithyroid drugs. The chain carries TRBV11-2 and TRBJ1-4; 8 bases align to TRBD1. The CDR3 DNA sequence: TGTGCCAGCAGCCTGGGGAGGTCAGGGGGCGAAAAACTGTTTTTT. Translation: CASSLGRSGGEKLFF.